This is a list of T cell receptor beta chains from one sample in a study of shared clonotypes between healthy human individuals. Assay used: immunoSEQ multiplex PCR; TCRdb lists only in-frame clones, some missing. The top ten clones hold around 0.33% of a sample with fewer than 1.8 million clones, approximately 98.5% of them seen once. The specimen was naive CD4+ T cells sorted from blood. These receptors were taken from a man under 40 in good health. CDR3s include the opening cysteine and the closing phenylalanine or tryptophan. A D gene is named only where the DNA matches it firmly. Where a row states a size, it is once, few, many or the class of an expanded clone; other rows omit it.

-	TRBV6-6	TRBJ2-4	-	CASSVPSLSENIQYF	TGTGCCAGCAGTGTCCCCTCATTGTCGGAGAACATTCAGTACTTC
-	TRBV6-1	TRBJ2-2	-	CASSEDPYTGELFF	TGTGCCAGCAGTGAAGACCCCTACACCGGGGAGCTGTTTTTT
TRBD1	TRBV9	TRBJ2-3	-	CASSLGAGQGASTDTQYF	TGTGCCAGCAGCCTCGGGGCCGGACAGGGGGCGAGCACAGATACGCAGTATTTT
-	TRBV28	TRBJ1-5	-	CASSLGSYSNQPQHF	TGTGCCAGCAGTTTAGGCAGCTATAGCAATCAGCCCCAGCATTTT
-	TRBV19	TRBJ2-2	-	CASRRVGVRGELFF	TGTGCCAGTAGGAGAGTCGGGGTACGCGGGGAGCTGTTTTTT
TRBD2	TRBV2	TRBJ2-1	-	CASSELAGGGNEQFF	TGTGCCAGCAGTGAACTAGCGGGAGGTGGGAATGAGCAGTTCTTC
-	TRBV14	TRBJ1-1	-	CASSQDLGGYGTEAFF	TGTGCCAGCAGCCAAGATCTTGGGGGGTACGGGACTGAAGCTTTCTTT
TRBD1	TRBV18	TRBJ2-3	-	CASSPRTGYTDTQYF	TGTGCCAGCTCACCAAGGACAGGATACACAGATACGCAGTATTTT
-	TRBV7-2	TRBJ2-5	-	CASSLAARSNPKTQYF	TGTGCCAGCAGCTTAGCGGCGCGGTCCAATCCGAAGACCCAGTACTTC
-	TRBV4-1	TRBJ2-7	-	CASSLDSYEQYF	TGCGCCAGCAGCCTGGACAGCTACGAGCAGTACTTC
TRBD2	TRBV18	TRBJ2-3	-	CASSGGLAGTDTQYF	TGTGCCAGCTCCGGGGGACTAGCGGGCACAGATACGCAGTATTTT
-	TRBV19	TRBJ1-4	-	CASKQTLTNEKLFF	TGTGCCAGCAAACAGACACTTACTAATGAAAAACTGTTTTTT
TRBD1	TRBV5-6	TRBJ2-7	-	CASSLLDRGVNEQYF	TGTGCCAGCAGCTTGTTGGACAGGGGTGTCAACGAGCAGTACTTC
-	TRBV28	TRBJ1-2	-	CASSAVVRGTVSF	TGTGCCAGCAGTGCCGTCGTTCGGGGAACTGTTAGCTTC
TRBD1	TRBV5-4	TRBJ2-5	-	CASSWSSGTGDQTQYF	TGTGCCAGCAGCTGGAGTAGTGGGACAGGGGATCAGACCCAGTACTTC
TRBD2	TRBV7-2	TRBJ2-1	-	CASSPDRTSGYNEQFF	TGTGCCAGCAGCCCGGACCGGACTAGCGGATACAATGAGCAGTTCTTC
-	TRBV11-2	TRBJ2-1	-	CASSPSSLELNNEQFF	TGTGCCAGCAGCCCTTCCTCCCTGGAACTGAACAATGAGCAGTTCTTC
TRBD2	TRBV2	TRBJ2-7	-	CASSPQLAGGLYEQYF	TGTGCCAGCAGTCCTCAACTAGCGGGAGGACTCTACGAGCAGTACTTC
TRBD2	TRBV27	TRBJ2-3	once	CASKRAGSTDTQYF	TGTGCCAGCAAGCGAGCGGGGAGCACAGATACGCAGTATTTT
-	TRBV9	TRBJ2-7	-	CASSVVGDGVEQYF	TGTGCCAGCAGCGTAGTTGGCGACGGTGTCGAGCAGTACTTC
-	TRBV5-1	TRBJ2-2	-	CASSLINTGELFF	TGCGCCAGCAGTTTGATAAACACCGGGGAGCTGTTTTTT
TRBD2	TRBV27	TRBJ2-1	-	CASSFGLAGGNNEQFF	TGTGCCAGCAGTTTTGGACTAGCGGGAGGTAACAATGAGCAGTTCTTC
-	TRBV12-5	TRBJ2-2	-	CASGLADGELFF	TGTGCTAGTGGTTTAGCCGACGGGGAGCTGTTTTTT
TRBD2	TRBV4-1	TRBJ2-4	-	CASSQIAGGPVDIQYF	TGCGCCAGCAGCCAGATAGCGGGAGGGCCTGTGGACATTCAGTACTTC
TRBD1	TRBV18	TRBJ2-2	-	CASSPMRIGTGAGELFF	TGTGCCAGCTCCCCAATGCGGATCGGGACAGGAGCCGGGGAGCTGTTTTTT
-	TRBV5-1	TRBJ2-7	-	CASSRLEGPYEQYF	TGCGCCAGCAGTCGTTTGGAGGGGCCCTACGAGCAGTACTTC
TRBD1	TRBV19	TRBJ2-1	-	CASSLDRAYEQFF	TGTGCCAGTAGTCTAGACAGGGCATATGAGCAGTTCTTC
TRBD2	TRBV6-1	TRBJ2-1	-	CASSPLASSNNEQFF	TGTGCCAGCAGTCCACTAGCGAGCTCAAACAATGAGCAGTTCTTC
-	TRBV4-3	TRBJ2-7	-	CASSQGTGVRSYEQYF	TGCGCCAGCAGCCAAGGGACGGGAGTGCGCTCCTACGAGCAGTACTTC
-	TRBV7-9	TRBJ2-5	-	CASSLDGTQETQYF	TGTGCCAGCAGCTTAGACGGGACACAAGAGACCCAGTACTTC
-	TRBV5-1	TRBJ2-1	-	CASSLEVNRQFF	TGCGCCAGCAGCTTGGAGGTCAATAGGCAGTTCTTC
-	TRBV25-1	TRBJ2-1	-	CASSDPGRGQLEQFF	TGTGCCAGCAGTGACCCAGGGAGGGGGCAATTGGAGCAGTTCTTC
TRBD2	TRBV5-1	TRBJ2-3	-	CASSQGTSGFYGQYF	TGCGCCAGCAGCCAAGGGACTAGCGGATTCTACGGGCAGTATTTT
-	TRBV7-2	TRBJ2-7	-	CASSPFTVAGGEQYF	TGTGCCAGCAGCCCCTTTACGGTAGCAGGAGGAGAGCAGTACTTC
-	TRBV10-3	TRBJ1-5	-	CAISFLREGNGNQPQHF	TGTGCCATCAGTTTTTTAAGGGAGGGCAACGGCAATCAGCCCCAGCATTTT